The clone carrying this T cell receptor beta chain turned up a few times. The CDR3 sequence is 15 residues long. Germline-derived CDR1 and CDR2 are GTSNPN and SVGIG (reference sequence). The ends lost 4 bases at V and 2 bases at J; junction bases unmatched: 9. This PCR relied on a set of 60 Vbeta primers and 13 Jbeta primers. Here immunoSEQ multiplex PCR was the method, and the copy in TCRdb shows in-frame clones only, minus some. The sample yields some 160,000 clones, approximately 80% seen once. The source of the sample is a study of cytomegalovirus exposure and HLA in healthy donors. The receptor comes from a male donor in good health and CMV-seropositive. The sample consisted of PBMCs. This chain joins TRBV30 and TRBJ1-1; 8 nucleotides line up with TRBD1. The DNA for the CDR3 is TGTGCCTGGAATCAACAGGGGGTGGGCAACACTGAAGCTTTCTTT. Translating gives CAWNQQGVGNTEAFF. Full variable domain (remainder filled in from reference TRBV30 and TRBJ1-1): SQTIHQWPATLVQPVGSPLSLECTVEGTSNPNLYWYRQAAGRGLQLLFYSVGIGQISSEVPQNLSASRPQDRQFILSSKKLLLSDSGFYLCAWNQQGVGNTEAFFGQGTRLTVV.